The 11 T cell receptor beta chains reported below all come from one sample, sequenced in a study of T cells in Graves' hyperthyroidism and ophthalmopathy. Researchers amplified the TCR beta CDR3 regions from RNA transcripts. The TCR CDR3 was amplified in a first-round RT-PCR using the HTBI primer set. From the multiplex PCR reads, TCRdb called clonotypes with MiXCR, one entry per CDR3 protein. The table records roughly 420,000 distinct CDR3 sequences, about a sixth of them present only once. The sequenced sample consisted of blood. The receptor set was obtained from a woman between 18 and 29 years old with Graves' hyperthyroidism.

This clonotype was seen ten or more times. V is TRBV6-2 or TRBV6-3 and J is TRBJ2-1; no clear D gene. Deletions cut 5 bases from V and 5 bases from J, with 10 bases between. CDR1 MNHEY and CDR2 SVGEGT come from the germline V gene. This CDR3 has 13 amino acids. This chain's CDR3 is CASSQSPNNEQFF. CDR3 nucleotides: TGTGCCAGCAGTCAATCCCCTAACAATGAGCAGTTCTTC.

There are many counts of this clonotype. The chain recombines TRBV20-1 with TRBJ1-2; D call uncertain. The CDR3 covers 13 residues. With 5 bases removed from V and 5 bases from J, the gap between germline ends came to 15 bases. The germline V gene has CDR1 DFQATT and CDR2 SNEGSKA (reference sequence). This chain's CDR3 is CSAPQRLDYGYTF. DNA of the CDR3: TGCAGTGCTCCACAGCGCCTGGATTATGGCTACACCTTC.

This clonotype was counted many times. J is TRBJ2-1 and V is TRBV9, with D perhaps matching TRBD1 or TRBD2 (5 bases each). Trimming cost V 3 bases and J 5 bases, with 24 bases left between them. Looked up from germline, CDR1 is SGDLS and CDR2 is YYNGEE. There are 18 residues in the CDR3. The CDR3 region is CASSAGWGSRGINNEQFF. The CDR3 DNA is TGTGCCAGCAGCGCTGGGTGGGGCTCCCGGGGTATTAACAATGAGCAGTTCTTC.

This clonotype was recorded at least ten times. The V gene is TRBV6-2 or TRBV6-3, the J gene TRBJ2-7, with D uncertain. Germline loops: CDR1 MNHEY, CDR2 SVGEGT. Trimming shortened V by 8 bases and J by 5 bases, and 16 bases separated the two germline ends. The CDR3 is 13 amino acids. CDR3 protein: CASAPLLGNEQYF. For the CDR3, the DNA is TGTGCCAGCGCCCCCCTTTTAGGGAACGAGCAGTACTTC.

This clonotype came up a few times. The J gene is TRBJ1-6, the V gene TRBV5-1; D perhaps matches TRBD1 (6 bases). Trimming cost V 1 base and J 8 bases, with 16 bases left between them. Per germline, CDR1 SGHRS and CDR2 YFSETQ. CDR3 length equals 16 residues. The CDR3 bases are TGCGCCAGCAGCTTGAAAAGGGGGACCAAGGATTCACCCCTCCACTTT. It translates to CASSLKRGTKDSPLHF. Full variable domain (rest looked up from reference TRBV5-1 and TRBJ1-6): KAGVTQTPRYLIKTRGQQVTLSCSPISGHRSVSWYQQTPGQGLQFLFEYFSETQRNKGNFPGRFSGRQFSNSRSEMNVSTLELGDSALYLCASSLKRGTKDSPLHFGNGTRLTVT.

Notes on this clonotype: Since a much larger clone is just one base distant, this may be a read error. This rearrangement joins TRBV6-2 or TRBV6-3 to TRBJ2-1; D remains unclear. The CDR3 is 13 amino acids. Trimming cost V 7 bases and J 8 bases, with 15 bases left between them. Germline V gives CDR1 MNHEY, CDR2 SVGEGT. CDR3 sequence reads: CASTNGPYDEQFF. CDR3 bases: TGTGCCAGCACCAACGGGCCTTACGATGAGCAGTTCTTC.

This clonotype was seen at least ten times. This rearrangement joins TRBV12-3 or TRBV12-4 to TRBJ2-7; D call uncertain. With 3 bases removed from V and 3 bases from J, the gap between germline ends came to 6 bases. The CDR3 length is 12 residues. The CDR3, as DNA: TGTGCCAGCAGTTTCTACAGCTACGAGCAGTACTTC. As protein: CASSFYSYEQYF.

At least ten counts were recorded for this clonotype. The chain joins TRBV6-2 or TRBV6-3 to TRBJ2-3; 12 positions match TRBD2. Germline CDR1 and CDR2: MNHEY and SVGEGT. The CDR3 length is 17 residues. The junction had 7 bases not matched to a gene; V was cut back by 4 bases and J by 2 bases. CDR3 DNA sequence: TGTGCCAGCAGTTTAGGACTAGCGGGATATTCCACAGATACGCAGTATTTT. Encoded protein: CASSLGLAGYSTDTQYF.

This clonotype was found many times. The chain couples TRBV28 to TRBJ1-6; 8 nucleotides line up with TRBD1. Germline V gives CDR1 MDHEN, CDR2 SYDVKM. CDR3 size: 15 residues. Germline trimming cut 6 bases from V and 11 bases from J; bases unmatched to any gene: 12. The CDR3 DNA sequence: TGTGCCAGCAGCCCGGCAGGGGGCTCCAGGCCACCCCTCCACTTT. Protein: CASSPAGGSRPPLHF.

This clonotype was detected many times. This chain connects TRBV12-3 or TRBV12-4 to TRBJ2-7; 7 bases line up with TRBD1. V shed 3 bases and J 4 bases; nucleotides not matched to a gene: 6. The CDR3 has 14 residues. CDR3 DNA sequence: TGTGCCAGCAGTTTGAGGGGGCGTTTGTACGAGCAGTACTTC. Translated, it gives CASSLRGRLYEQYF.

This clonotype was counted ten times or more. CDR3 in DNA: TGTGCCAGCAGCCATGTACCGGGCCCTAGGGAGTTCTTC. This translates into CASSHVPGPREFF. The chain recombines TRBV3-1 with TRBJ2-1, with unresolved D. Germline V gives CDR1 LGHDT, CDR2 YNNKEL (reference sequence). The V and J ends lost 3 bases and 14 bases respectively, with 17 bases between them. This CDR3 is 13 amino acids long.